This T cell receptor beta chain was profiled in a study of CD8+CD57+ T cells in acquired aplastic anemia. Background on the study: Sorted CD4+ and CD8+ cell DNA averaged around 3.5 ug.

All sequencing subjects had displayed CD8+CD57+ cell expansion on flow cytometry. Study results and limitations: Statistical testing detected no significant gap in CD8+ Simpson's diversity between patients and controls.

Genomic DNA was employed as the template in profiling TCR beta VDJ and CDR3. MiXCR, run by TCRdb on the reads, gives a single entry per CDR3 protein. The data show about 160,000 distinct CDR3 sequences, with roughly two thirds seen just once and 35% to 60% held by the top ten. Germline values: CDR1 SGHTA, CDR2 FQGTGA. The CDR3 length is 15 residues. Trimming shortened V by 4 bases and J by 7 bases, and 16 bases separated the two germline ends. Comments on this clonotype: Its cognate antigen is unknown.

This rearrangement joins TRBV7-3 to TRBJ1-4; tentative D call: TRBD1 (5 bases). This sequence was found in a human donor with aplastic anemia. Sample: sorted CD4+, CD8+, or CD8+CD57+ T cells (not recorded which) from PBMCs. CDR3: CASSSTPSGGEKLFF. The CDR3 DNA reads TGTGCCAGCAGCTCGACTCCTAGCGGGGGTGAAAAACTGTTTTTT.